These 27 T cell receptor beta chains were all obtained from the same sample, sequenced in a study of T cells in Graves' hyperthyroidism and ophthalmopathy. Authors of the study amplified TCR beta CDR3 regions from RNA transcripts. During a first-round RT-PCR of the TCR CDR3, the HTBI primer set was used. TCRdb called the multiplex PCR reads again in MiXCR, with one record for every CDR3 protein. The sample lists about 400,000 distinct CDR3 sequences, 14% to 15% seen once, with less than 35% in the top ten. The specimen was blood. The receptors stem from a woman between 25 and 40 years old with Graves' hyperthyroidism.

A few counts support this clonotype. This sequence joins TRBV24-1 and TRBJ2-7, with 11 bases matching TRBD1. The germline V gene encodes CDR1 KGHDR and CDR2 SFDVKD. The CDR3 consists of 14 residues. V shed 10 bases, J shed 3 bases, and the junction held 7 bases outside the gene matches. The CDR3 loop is CATRRGTGGYEQYF. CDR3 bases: TGTGCCACGCGGAGGGGGACAGGGGGCTACGAGCAGTACTTC.

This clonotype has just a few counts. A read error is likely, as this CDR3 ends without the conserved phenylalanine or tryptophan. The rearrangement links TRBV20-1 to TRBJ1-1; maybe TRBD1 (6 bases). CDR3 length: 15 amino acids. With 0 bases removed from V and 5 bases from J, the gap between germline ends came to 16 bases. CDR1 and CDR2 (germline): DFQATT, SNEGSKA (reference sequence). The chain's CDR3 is CSARDGGAVGTEAFL. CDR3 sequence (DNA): TGCAGTGCTAGAGATGGGGGGGCCGTAGGGACTGAAGCTTTCCTT.

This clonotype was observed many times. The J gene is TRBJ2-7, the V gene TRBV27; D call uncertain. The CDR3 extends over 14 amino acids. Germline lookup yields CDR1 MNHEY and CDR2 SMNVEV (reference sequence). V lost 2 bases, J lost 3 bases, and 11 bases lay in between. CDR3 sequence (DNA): TGTGCCAGCAGTTTACTGGGTGTAGACTACGAGCAGTACTTC. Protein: CASSLLGVDYEQYF.

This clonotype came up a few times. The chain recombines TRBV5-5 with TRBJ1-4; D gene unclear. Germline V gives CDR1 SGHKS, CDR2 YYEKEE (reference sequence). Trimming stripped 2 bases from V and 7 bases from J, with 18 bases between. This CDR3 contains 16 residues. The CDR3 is CASSLSDNRKTEKLFF. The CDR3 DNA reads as TGTGCCAGCAGCTTATCGGATAACAGAAAAACTGAAAAACTGTTTTTT.

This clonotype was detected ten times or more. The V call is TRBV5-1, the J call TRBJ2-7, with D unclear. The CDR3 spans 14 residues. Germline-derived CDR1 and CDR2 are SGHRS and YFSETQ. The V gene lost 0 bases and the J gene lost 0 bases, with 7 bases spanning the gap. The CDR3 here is CASSLDVLSYEQYF. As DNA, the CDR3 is TGCGCCAGCAGCTTGGATGTCCTCTCCTACGAGCAGTACTTC.

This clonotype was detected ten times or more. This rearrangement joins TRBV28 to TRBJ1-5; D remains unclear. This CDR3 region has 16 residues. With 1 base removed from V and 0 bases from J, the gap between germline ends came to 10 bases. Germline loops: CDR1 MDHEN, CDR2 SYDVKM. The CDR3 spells CASSLLAADSNQPQHF. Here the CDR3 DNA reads TGTGCCAGCAGTTTATTGGCCGCCGATAGCAATCAGCCCCAGCATTTT.

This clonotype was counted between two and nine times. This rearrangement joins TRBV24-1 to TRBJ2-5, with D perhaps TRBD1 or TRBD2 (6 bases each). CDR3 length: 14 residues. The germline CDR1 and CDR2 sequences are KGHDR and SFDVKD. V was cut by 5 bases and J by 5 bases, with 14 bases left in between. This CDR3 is CATSGTGARETQYF. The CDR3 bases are TGTGCCACCAGTGGAACGGGGGCGCGGGAGACCCAGTACTTC.

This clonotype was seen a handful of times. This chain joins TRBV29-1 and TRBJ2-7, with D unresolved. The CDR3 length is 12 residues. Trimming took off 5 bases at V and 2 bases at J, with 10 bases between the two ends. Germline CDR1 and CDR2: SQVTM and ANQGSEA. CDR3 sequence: CSVFGPTYEQYF. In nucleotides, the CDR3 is TGCAGCGTTTTCGGTCCCACCTACGAGCAGTACTTC.

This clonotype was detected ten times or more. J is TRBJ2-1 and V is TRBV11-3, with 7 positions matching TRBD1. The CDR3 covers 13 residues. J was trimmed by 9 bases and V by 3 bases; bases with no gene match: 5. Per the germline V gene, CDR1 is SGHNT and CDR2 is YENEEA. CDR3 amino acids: CASSLNNRGEQFF. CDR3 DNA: TGTGCCAGCAGCTTGAACAACAGGGGTGAGCAGTTCTTC.

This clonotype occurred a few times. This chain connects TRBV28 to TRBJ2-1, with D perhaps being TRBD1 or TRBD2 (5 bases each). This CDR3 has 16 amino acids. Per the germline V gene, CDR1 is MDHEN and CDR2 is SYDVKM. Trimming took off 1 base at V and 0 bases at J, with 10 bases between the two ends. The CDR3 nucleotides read TGTGCCAGCAGTTTATTAGGGGAGCCCTCCTACAATGAGCAGTTCTTC. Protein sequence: CASSLLGEPSYNEQFF. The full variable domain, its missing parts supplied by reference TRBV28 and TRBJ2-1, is DVKVTQSSRYLVKRTGEKVFLECVQDMDHENMFWYRQDPGLGLRLIYFSYDVKMKEKGDIPEGYSVSREKKERFSLILESASTNQTSMYLCASSLLGEPSYNEQFFGPGTRLTVL.

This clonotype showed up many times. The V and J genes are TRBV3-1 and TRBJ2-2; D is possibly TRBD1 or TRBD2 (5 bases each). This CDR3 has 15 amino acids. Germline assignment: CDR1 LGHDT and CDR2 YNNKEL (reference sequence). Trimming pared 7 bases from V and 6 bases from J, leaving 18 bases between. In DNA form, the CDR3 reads TGTGCCAGCACTCACACCGGGACCGGGGCCGGGGAGCTGTTTTTT. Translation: CASTHTGTGAGELFF. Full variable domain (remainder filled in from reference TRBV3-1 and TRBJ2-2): DTAVSQTPKYLVTQMGNDKSIKCEQNLGHDTMYWYKQDSKKFLKIMFSYNNKELIINETVPNRFSPKSPDKAHLNLHINSLELGDSAVYFCASTHTGTGAGELFFGEGSRLTVL.

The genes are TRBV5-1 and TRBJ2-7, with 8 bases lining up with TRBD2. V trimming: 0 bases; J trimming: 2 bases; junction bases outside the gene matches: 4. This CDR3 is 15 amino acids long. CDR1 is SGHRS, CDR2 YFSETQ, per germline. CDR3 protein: CASSLGREGAYEQYF. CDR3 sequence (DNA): TGCGCCAGCAGCTTGGGACGGGAGGGAGCCTACGAGCAGTACTTC.

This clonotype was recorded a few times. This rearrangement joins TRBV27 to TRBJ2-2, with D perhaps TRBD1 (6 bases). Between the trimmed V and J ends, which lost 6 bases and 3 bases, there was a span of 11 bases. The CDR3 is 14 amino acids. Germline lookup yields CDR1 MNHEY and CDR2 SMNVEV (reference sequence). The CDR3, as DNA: TGTGCCAGCAGATTTGGGGGCGACACCGGGGAGCTGTTTTTT. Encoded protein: CASRFGGDTGELFF.

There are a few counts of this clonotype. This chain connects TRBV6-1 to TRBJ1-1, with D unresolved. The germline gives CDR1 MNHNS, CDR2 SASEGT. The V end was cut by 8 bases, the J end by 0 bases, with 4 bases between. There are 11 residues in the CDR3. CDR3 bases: TGTGCCAGCTTCTTGAACACTGAAGCTTTCTTT. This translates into CASFLNTEAFF.

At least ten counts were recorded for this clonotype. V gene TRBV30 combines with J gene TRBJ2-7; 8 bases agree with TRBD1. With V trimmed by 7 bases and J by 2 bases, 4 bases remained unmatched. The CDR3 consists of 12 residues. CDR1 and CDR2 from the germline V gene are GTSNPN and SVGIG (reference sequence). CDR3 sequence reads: CASRTGTYEQYF. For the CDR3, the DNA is TGTGCCTCTAGGACAGGGACCTACGAGCAGTACTTC.

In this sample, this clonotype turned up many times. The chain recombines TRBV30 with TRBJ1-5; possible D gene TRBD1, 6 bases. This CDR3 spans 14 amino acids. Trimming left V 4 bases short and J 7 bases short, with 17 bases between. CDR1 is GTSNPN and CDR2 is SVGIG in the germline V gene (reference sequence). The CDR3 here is CAWTPGGAMQPQHF. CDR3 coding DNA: TGTGCCTGGACCCCTGGGGGGGCTATGCAGCCCCAGCATTTT.

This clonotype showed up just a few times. CDR3 DNA sequence: TGTGCCGCCCAACTCAATCGGGGCCGGGAGCAGTTCTTC. Encoded protein: CAAQLNRGREQFF. The chain carries TRBV13 and TRBJ2-1; possibly TRBD1 or TRBD2 for D (5 bases each). The CDR3 is 13 residues long. Trimming shortened V by 11 bases and J by 10 bases, and 21 bases separated the two germline ends. Germline CDR1 is PRHDT and CDR2 is FYEKMQ (reference sequence).

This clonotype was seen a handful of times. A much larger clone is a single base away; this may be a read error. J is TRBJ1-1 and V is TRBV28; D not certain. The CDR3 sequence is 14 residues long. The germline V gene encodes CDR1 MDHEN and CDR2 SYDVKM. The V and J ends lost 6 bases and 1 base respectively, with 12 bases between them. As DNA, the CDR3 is TGTGCCAGCAGAGGACTGGGGTGGAACACTGAAGCTTTCTTT. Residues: CASRGLGWNTEAFF.

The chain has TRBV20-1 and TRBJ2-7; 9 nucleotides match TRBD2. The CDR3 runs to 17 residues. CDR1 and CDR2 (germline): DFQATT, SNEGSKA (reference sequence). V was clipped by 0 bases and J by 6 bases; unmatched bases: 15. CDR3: CSARDSGASGTSGEQYF. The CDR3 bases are TGCAGTGCTAGAGATTCAGGGGCTAGCGGGACATCAGGCGAGCAGTACTTC.

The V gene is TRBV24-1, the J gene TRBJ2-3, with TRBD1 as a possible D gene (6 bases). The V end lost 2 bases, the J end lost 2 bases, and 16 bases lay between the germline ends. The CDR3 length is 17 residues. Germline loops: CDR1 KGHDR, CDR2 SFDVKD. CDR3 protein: CATSDYRQERPTDTQYF. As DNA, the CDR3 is TGTGCCACCAGTGATTACAGACAGGAAAGACCCACAGATACGCAGTATTTT.

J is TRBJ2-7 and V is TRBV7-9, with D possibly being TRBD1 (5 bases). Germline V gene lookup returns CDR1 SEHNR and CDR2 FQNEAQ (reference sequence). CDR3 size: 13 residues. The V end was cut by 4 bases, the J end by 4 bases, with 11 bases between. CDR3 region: CASSSGHLYEQYF. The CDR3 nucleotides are TGTGCCAGCAGCTCAGGACACCTATACGAGCAGTACTTC.

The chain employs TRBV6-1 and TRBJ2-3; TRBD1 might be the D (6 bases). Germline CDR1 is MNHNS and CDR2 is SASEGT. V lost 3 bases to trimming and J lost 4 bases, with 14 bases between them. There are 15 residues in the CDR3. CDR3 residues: CASSDQGYSADTQYF. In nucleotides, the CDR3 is TGTGCCAGCAGTGACCAGGGGTATAGCGCAGATACGCAGTATTTT.

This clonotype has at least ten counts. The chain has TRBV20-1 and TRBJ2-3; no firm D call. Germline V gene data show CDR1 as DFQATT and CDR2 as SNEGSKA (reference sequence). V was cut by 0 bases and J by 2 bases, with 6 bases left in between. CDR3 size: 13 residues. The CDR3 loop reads CSAREQITDTQYF. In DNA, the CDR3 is TGCAGTGCTAGAGAACAGATCACAGATACGCAGTATTTT.

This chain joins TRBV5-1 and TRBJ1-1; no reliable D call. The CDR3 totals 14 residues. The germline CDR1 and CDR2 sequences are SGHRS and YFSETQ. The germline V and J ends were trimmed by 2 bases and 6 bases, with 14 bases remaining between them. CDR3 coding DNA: TGCGCCAGCAGCTTCGCTTCTCCTATCGCTGAAGCTTTCTTT. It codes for CASSFASPIAEAFF.

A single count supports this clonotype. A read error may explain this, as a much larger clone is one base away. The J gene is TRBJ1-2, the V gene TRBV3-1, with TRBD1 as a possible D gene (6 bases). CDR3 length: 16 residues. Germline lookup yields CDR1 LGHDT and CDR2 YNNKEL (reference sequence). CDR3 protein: CAGSQDVRGAAYGYTF. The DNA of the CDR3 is TGTGCCGGCAGCCAAGATGTTAGGGGGGCGGCCTATGGCTACACCTTC.

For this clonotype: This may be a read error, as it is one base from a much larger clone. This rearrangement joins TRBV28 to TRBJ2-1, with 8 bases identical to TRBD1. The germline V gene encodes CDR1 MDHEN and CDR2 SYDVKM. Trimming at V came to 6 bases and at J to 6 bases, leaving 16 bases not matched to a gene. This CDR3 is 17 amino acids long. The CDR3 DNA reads TGTGCCAGCAGCCCCAGGGGGCGGGAAAGCGCCTGCAATGAGCAGTTCTTC. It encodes CASSPRGRESACNEQFF.

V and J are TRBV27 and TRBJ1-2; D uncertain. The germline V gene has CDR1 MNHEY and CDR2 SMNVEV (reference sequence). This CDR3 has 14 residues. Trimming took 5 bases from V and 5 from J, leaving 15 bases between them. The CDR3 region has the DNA TGTGCCAGCAGTATCAAGGGCCCCGGGTATGGCTACACCTTC. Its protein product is CASSIKGPGYGYTF.